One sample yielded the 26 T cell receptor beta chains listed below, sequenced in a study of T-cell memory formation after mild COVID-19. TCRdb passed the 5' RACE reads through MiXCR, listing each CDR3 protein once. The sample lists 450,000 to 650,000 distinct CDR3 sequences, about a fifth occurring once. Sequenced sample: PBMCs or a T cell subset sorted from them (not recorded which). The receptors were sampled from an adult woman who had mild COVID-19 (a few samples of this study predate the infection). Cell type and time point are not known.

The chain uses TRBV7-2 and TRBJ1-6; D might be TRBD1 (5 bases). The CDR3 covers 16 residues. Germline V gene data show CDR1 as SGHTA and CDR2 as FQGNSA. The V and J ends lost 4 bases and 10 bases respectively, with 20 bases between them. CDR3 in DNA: TGTGCCAGCAGCTGGGCGGACATAAGAAATGGCTCACCCCTCCACTTT. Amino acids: CASSWADIRNGSPLHF.

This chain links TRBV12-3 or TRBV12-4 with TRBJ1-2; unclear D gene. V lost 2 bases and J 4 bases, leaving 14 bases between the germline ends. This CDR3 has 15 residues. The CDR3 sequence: CASSLQTSVTYGYTF. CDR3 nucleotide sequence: TGTGCCAGCAGTTTACAGACCTCCGTAACCTATGGCTACACCTTC.

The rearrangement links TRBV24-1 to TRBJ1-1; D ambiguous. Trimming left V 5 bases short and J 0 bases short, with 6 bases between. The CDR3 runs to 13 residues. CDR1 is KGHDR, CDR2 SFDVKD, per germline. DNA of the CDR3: TGTGCCACCAGTGCTACATTGAACACTGAAGCTTTCTTT. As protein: CATSATLNTEAFF.

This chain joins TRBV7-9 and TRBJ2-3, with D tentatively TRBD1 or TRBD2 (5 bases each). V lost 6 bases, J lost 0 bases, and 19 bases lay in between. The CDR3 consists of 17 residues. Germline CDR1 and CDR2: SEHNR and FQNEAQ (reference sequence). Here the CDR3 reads CASSPSGTQISTDTQYF. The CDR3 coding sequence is TGTGCCAGCAGTCCATCCGGGACCCAGATTAGCACAGATACGCAGTATTTT.

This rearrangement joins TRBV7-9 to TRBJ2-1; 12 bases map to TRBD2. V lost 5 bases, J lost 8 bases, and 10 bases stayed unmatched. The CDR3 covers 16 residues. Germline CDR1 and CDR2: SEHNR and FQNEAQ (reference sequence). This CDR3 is CASSPPTSGGWDEQFF. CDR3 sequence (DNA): TGTGCCAGCAGCCCACCGACTAGCGGGGGATGGGATGAGCAGTTCTTC.

CDR3 in DNA: TGTGCCAGCAGTCATAGCGGGAGGGTCGGGGCCGGCGAGCAGTACTTC. Residues: CASSHSGRVGAGEQYF. This chain connects TRBV12-3 or TRBV12-4 to TRBJ2-7, with TRBD2 identical over 11 bases. Trimming cost V 5 bases and J 6 bases; bases outside gene matches: 12. The CDR3 contains 16 residues.

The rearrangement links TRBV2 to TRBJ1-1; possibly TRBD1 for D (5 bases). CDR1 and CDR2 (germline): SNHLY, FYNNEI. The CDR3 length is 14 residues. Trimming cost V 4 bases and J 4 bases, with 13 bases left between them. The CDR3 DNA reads TGTGCCAGCAGTGTGTATGGGGGGGTCACTGAAGCTTTCTTT. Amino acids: CASSVYGGVTEAFF.

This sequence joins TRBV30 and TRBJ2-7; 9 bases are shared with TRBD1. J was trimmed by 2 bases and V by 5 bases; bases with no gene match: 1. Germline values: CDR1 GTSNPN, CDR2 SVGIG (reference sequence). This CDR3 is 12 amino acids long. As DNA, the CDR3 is TGTGCCTGGGGGACAGGGACCTACGAGCAGTACTTC. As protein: CAWGTGTYEQYF. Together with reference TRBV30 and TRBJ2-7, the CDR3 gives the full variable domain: SQTIHQWPATLVQPVGSPLSLECTVEGTSNPNLYWYRQAAGRGLQLLFYSVGIGQISSEVPQNLSASRPQDRQFILSSKKLLLSDSGFYLCAWGTGTYEQYFGPGTRLTVT.

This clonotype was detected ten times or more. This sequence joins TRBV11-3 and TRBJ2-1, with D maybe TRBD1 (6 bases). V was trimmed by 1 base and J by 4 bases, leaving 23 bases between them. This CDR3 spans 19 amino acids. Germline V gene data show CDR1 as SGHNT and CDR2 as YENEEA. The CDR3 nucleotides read TGTGCCAGCAGCTTAGTAGGGGTCTGGGGGCAAGCGGATTACAATGAGCAGTTCTTC. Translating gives CASSLVGVWGQADYNEQFF.

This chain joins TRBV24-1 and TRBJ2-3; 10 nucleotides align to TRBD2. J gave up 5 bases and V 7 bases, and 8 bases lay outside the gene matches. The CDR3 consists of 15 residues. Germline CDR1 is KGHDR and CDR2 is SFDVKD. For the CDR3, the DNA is TGTGCCACCAGCTCTAGCGGGGGAGTAATAGATACGCAGTATTTT. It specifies CATSSSGGVIDTQYF.

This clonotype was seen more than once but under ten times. In DNA, the CDR3 is TGTGCCAGCAGCCCGACAGGGAACGGGGCCAACGTCCTGACTTTC. It specifies CASSPTGNGANVLTF. This chain connects TRBV4-2 to TRBJ2-6; 7 bases match TRBD1. Germline CDR1 reads LGHNA; CDR2 reads YNFKEQ. With V trimmed by 4 bases and J by 4 bases, 4 bases remained unmatched. The CDR3 length is 15 residues.

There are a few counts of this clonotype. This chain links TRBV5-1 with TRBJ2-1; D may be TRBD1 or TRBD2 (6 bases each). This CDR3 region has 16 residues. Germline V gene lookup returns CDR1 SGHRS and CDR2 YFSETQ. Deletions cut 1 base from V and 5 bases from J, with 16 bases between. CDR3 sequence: CASSLWGALGNNEQFF. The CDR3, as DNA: TGCGCCAGCAGCTTGTGGGGGGCCCTCGGGAACAATGAGCAGTTCTTC. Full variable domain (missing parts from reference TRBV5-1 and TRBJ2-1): KAGVTQTPRYLIKTRGQQVTLSCSPISGHRSVSWYQQTPGQGLQFLFEYFSETQRNKGNFPGRFSGRQFSNSRSEMNVSTLELGDSALYLCASSLWGALGNNEQFFGPGTRLTVL.

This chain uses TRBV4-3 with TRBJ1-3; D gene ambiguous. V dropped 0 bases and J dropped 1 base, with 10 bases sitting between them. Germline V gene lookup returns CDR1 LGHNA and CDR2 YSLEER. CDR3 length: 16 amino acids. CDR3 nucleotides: TGCGCCAGCAGCCAAGATCTTGGGGTTTCTGGAAACACCATATATTTT. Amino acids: CASSQDLGVSGNTIYF.

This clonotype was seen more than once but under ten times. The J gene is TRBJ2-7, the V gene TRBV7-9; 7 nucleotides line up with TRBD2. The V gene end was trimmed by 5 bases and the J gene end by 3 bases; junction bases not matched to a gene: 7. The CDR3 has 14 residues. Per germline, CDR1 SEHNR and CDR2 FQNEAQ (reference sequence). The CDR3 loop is CASSPSGLNYEQYF. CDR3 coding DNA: TGTGCCAGCAGCCCGTCGGGACTAAACTACGAGCAGTACTTC.

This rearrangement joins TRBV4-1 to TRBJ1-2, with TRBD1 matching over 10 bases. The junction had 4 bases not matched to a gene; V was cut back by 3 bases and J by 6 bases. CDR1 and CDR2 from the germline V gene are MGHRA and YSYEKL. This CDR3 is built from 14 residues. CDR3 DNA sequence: TGCGCCAGCAGCCATGCCGGGACAGGGGATGGCTACACCTTC. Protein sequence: CASSHAGTGDGYTF.

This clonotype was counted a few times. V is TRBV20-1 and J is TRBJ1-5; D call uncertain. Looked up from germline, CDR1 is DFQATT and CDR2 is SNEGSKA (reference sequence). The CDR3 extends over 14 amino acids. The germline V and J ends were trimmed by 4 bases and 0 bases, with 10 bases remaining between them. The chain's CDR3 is CSAKTQYSNQPQHF. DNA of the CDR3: TGCAGTGCTAAGACGCAATATAGCAATCAGCCCCAGCATTTT.

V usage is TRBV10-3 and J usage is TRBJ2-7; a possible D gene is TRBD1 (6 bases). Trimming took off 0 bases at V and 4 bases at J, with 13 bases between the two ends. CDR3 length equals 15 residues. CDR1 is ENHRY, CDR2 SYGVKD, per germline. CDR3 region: CAISESVDSNYEQYF. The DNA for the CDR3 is TGTGCCATCAGTGAGTCGGTGGACAGTAATTACGAGCAGTACTTC.

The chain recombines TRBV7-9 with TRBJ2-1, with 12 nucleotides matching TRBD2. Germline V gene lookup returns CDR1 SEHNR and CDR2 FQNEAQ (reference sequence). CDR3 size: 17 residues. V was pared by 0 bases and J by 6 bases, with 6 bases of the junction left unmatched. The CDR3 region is CASSLAPTSGRPNEQFF. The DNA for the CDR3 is TGTGCCAGCAGCTTAGCGCCGACTAGCGGGAGACCCAATGAGCAGTTCTTC. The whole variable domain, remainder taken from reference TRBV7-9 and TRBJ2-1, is DTGVSQNPRHKITKRGQNVTFRCDPISEHNRLYWYRQTLGQGPEFLTYFQNEAQLEKSRLLSDRFSAERPKGSFSTLEIQRTEQGDSAMYLCASSLAPTSGRPNEQFFGPGTRLTVL.

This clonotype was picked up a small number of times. DNA of the CDR3: TGTGCCAGCAGCCAAGAGTACCTAGGGAGCTCCTACGAGCAGTACTTC. It translates to CASSQEYLGSSYEQYF. The chain uses TRBV4-2 and TRBJ2-7, with D perhaps matching TRBD2 (5 bases). The CDR3 has 16 residues. In germline, CDR1 is LGHNA, CDR2 YNFKEQ. V was clipped by 0 bases and J by 0 bases, with 12 bases between them.

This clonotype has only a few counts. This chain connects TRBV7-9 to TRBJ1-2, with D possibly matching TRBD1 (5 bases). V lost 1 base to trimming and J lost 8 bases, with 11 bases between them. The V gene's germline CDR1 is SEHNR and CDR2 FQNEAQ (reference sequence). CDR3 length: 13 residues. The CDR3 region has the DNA TGTGCCAGCAGCTTAGAAAAGGGGAGCGGCTACACCTTC. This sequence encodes CASSLEKGSGYTF. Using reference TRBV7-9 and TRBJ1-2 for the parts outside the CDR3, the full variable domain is DTGVSQNPRHKITKRGQNVTFRCDPISEHNRLYWYRQTLGQGPEFLTYFQNEAQLEKSRLLSDRFSAERPKGSFSTLEIQRTEQGDSAMYLCASSLEKGSGYTFGSGTRLTVV.

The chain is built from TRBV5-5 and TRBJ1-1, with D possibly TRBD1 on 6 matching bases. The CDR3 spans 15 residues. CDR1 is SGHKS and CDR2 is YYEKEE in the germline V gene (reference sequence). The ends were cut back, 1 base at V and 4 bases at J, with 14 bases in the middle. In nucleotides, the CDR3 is TGTGCCAGCAGCTTGTGGGCCACGGGGGCCACTGAAGCTTTCTTT. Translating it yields CASSLWATGATEAFF.

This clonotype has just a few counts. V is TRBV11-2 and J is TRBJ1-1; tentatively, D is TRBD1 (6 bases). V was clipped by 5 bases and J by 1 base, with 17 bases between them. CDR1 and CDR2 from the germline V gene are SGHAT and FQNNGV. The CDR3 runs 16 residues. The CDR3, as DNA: TGTGCCAGCAGCCAGGGGAGGGAGGCTTGGAACACTGAAGCTTTCTTT. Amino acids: CASSQGREAWNTEAFF.

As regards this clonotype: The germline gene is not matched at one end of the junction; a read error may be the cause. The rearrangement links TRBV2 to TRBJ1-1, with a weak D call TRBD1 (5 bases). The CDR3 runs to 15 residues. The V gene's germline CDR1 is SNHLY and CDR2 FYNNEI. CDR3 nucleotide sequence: TGTGCCAGCAGGGAAAGATGGAATCTGGACACTGAACCTTTCTTT. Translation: CASRERWNLDTEPFF.

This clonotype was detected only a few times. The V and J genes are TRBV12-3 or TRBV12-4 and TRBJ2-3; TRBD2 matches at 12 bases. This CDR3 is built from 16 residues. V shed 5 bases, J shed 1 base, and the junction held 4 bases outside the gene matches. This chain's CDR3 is CASSKTSGSGTDTQYF. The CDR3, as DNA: TGTGCCAGCAGTAAGACTAGCGGGAGCGGCACAGATACGCAGTATTTT.

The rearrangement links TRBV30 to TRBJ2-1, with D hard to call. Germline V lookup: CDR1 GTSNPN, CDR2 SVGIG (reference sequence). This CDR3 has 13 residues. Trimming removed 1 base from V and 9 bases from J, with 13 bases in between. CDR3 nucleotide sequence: TGTGCCTGGAGTGAGCAGGTGCACACTGAGCAGTTCTTC. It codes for CAWSEQVHTEQFF. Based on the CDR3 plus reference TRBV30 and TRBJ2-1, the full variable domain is SQTIHQWPATLVQPVGSPLSLECTVEGTSNPNLYWYRQAAGRGLQLLFYSVGIGQISSEVPQNLSASRPQDRQFILSSKKLLLSDSGFYLCAWSEQVHTEQFFGPGTRLTVL.

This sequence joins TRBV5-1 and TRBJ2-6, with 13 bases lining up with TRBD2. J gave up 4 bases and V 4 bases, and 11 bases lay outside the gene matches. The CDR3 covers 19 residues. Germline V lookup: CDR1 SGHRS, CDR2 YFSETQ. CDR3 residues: CASSPWTSGGTLGANVLTF. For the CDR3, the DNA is TGCGCCAGCAGCCCATGGACTAGCGGGGGCACATTGGGGGCCAACGTCCTGACTTTC.